The rows below give T cell receptor beta chains drawn from one sample of a study of identical twins. MiXCR was run by TCRdb on the 5' RACE reads, yielding one entry per CDR3 protein. The sample lists 400,000 to 550,000 distinct CDR3 sequences, about 13% occurring once. The sample also formed part of further work on yellow fever vaccine responses in identical twins.

The sample comprised CD4+ T cells sorted from blood. The origin of the receptors is a woman aged 18-29 years in good health. Each CDR3 is given with its conserved first and last residue. A D gene is named only where the DNA matches it firmly. Size values are once, few and many counts, or a class for expanded clones, and some rows have none.

-,TRBJ2-1,TRBV7-3,-,TGTGCCAGCAGCGCGGGGACCTACAATGAGCAGTTCTTC,CASSAGTYNEQFF
few,TRBJ1-4,TRBV5-5,TRBD1,TGTGCCAGCAGCACCATCGCGACAGGGATGGCAACTAATGAAAAACTGTTTTTT,CASSTIATGMATNEKLFF
-,TRBJ2-7,TRBV11-1,TRBD2,TGTGCCAGCAGCTTAGATGCGGGAGGGCCTTACGAGCAGTACTTC,CASSLDAGGPYEQYF
few,TRBJ2-2,TRBV5-1,-,TGCGCCAGCAGACTCGGGACTTCCGTCTCGAACACCGGGGAGCTGTTTTTT,CASRLGTSVSNTGELFF
-,TRBJ2-7,TRBV27,-,TGTGCCAGCAGAAACAATATTGTCTCCTACGAGCAGTACTTC,CASRNNIVSYEQYF
-,TRBJ1-1,TRBV7-9,TRBD1,TGTGCCAGCAGCTTGATCAGGGGGGACACTGAAGCTTTCTTT,CASSLIRGDTEAFF
few,TRBJ1-4,TRBV5-1,-,TGCGCCAGCAGCATTCCGGGGGCTAATGAAAAACTGTTTTTT,CASSIPGANEKLFF
-,TRBJ2-5,TRBV5-6,TRBD1,TGTGCCAGCAGCTTACAGGGGTTAGGGCAAGAGACCCAGTACTTC,CASSLQGLGQETQYF
-,TRBJ2-2,TRBV12-3/TRBV12-4,TRBD2,TGTGCCAGCAGTTTAAGGCTAGCGGGATGGCCCGGGGAGCTGTTTTTT,CASSLRLAGWPGELFF
many,TRBJ2-1,TRBV5-1,TRBD2,TGCGCCAGCAGCTTGATTAGCGGGAGGAATGAGCAGTTCTTC,CASSLISGRNEQFF
few,TRBJ2-2,TRBV27,TRBD2,TGTGCCAGCCGGACTAGCGGGATCACCGGGGAGCTGTTTTTT,CASRTSGITGELFF
-,TRBJ2-6,TRBV5-1,TRBD1,TGCGCCAGCAGCTCGAGAGGCGGGACAGGGGGCTCTGGGGCCAACGTCCTGACTTTC,CASSSRGGTGGSGANVLTF
few,TRBJ2-3,TRBV29-1,TRBD1,TGCAGCGTACAAATGACAGGGGGTTGGGTAGATACGCAGTATTTT,CSVQMTGGWVDTQYF
few,TRBJ2-5,TRBV7-9,-,TGTGCCAGCAACGAGGCCGCTAGCAGCCAAGAGACCCAGTACTTC,CASNEAASSQETQYF
-,TRBJ2-1,TRBV6-2/TRBV6-3,-,TGTGCCAGCAGTTACCGGATTACGGGGTCCGAAGCTTCCTACAATGAGCAGTTCTTC,CASSYRITGSEASYNEQFF
-,TRBJ2-3,TRBV6-2/TRBV6-3,-,TGTGCCAGCAGCACCCGGGGTGATACGCAGTATTTT,CASSTRGDTQYF
few,TRBJ2-1,TRBV6-5,-,TGTGCCAGCAGTTACTCCGAAAACAGGCGCAATGAGCAGTTCTTC,CASSYSENRRNEQFF
-,TRBJ2-7,TRBV20-1,TRBD1,TGCAGTGCGCAAGAACAGGGGGCCACCTACGAGCAGTACTTC,CSAQEQGATYEQYF
few,TRBJ2-3,TRBV5-4,-,TGTGCCAGCAGCTTGCGAGCGCCGGTCACAGATACGCAGTATTTT,CASSLRAPVTDTQYF
-,TRBJ2-5,TRBV7-3,TRBD1,TGTGCCAGCAGCTTACGGACAGGGGGTCCCCAGTACTTC,CASSLRTGGPQYF
-,TRBJ2-7,TRBV28,-,TGTGCCAGCAGTGAATATCCGGGACGGACTTACGAGCAGTACTTC,CASSEYPGRTYEQYF
-,TRBJ2-1,TRBV3-1,TRBD2,TGTGCCAGCAGCCAAGAATGGGCGGGAGGGCCTCGGAATGAGCAGTTCTTC,CASSQEWAGGPRNEQFF
few,TRBJ2-5,TRBV20-1,TRBD1,TGCAGTGCAAGACAGGGGGCTCGGGAGACCCAGTACTTC,CSARQGARETQYF
-,TRBJ2-1,TRBV28,-,TGTGCCAGCAGTTCCCTAGTCGGTGAGCAGTTCTTC,CASSSLVGEQFF
-,TRBJ2-7,TRBV20-1,TRBD1,TGCAGTGCTAGTGGACAGGGGGGCAGCTCCTACGAGCAGTACTTC,CSASGQGGSSYEQYF
-,TRBJ1-4,TRBV20-1,-,TGCAGTGCCCAACAGCTTCCGACTAATGAAAAACTGTTTTTT,CSAQQLPTNEKLFF
-,TRBJ2-6,TRBV6-5,-,TGTGCCAGCAGTTCTCAGGGTACTGGGGCCAACGTCCTGACTTTC,CASSSQGTGANVLTF
few,TRBJ2-3,TRBV20-1,-,TGCAGTGCTAGAGTATGGTCGAGCACAGATACGCAGTATTTT,CSARVWSSTDTQYF
-,TRBJ1-1,TRBV6-5,-,TGTGCCAGCAGTTACTCACAGAACACTGAAGCTTTCTTT,CASSYSQNTEAFF
few,TRBJ2-5,TRBV20-1,-,TGCAGTGCTAGTACCCAAGAGACCCAGTACTTC,CSASTQETQYF
few,TRBJ1-1,TRBV12-3/TRBV12-4,TRBD1,TGTGCCAGCAGTTTAGCGCTGACAGGGTCCCTGAACACTGAAGCTTTCTTT,CASSLALTGSLNTEAFF